The following is a T cell receptor beta chain sequence with its context. What it recognizes is unknown. This sample is part of a study of siplizumab effects on memory and regulatory T cells. Germline CDR1 is MNHNS and CDR2 is SASEGT. The trim removed 4 bases at V and 3 bases at J, leaving 5 bases unmatched. This CDR3 has 15 amino acids. Study-wide points: Apparently key alloresponse contributors, naive T cells also seemed more diverse than memory cells.

The study assayed around 92,000 TCR templates per sample. Sequenced by immunoSEQ multiplex PCR; TCRdb stores in-frame clones only, minus some. The sample contains about 97,000 clones, around 90% of which appear only once. The clonotype was recovered from a human donor in good health. The source material was non-Treg CD4+ T cells sorted from blood. V gene TRBV6-1 combines with J gene TRBJ2-3, with 9 bases fitting TRBD2. The chain's CDR3 is CASSALAGATDTQYF. In DNA form, the CDR3 reads TGTGCCAGCAGTGCGTTAGCGGGAGCGACAGATACGCAGTATTTT.